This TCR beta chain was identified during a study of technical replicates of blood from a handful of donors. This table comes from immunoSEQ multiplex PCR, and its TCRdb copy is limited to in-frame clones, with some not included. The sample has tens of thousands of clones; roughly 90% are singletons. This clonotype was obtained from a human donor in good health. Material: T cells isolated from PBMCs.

The CDR3 here is CASSLEQVNTEAFF. Written as DNA, the CDR3 is TGTGCCAGCAGCTTAGAACAGGTGAACACTGAAGCTTTCTTT. The V and J genes are TRBV11-3 and TRBJ1-1; D is possibly TRBD1 (5 bases). Per the germline V gene, CDR1 is SGHNT and CDR2 is YENEEA. Trimming shortened V by 0 bases and J by 0 bases, and 5 bases separated the two germline ends. The CDR3 totals 14 residues.